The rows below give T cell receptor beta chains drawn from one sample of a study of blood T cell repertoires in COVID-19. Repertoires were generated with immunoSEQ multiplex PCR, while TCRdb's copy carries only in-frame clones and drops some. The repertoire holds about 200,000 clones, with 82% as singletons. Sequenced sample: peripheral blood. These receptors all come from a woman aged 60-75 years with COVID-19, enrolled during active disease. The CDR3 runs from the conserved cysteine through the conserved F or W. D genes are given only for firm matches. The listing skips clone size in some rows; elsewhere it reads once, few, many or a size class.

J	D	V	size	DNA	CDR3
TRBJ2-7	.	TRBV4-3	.	TGCGCCAGCAGCCAAGGAGGCGGGACAGTTTACGAGCAGTACTTC	CASSQGGGTVYEQYF
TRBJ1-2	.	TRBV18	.	TGTGCCAGCTCACCACCCATTAACTATGGCTACACCTTC	CASSPPINYGYTF
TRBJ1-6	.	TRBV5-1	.	TGCGCCAGCAGCTTGAAGGAGAGCTCCTATAATTCACCCCTCCACTTT	CASSLKESSYNSPLHF
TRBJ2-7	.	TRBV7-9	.	TGTGCCAGCAGCTTATCCGTGACGGGTTCCTACGAGCAGTACTTC	CASSLSVTGSYEQYF
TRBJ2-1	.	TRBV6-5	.	TGTGCCAGCAGACGGGATCAATACAATGAGCAGTTCTTC	CASRRDQYNEQFF
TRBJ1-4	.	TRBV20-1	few	TGCAGTGCCAGTCCCTCTGCGGGGGAACGTGAAAAACTGTTTTTT	CSASPSAGEREKLFF
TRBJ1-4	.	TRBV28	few	TGTGCCAGCAGTATGACAGGCCGGAATGAAAAACTGTTTTTT	CASSMTGRNEKLFF
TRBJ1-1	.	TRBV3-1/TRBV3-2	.	TGTGCCAGCAGCCCCATAGCTCAAGCCATGAACACTGAAGCTTTCTTT	CASSPIAQAMNTEAFF
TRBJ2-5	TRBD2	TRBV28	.	TGTGCCAGCAGTTTGTTAGCGGGGGTTGGGGAGGCCCAGTACTTC	CASSLLAGVGEAQYF
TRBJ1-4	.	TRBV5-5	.	TGTGCCAGCAGCTTGGCCGGGGGAGGGTACAGTGAAAAACTGTTTTTT	CASSLAGGGYSEKLFF
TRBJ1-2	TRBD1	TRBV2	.	TGTGCCAGCAACCGAGGACAGGGGGCGGACGGCTACACCTTC	CASNRGQGADGYTF
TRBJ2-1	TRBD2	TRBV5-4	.	TGTGCCAGCAGCCTCCCTAGCGGGGGGGCCTACAATGAGCAGTTCTTC	CASSLPSGGAYNEQFF
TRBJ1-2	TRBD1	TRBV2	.	TGTGCCAGCGTCGGACAGGTTGTCGGTGGCTACACCTTC	CASVGQVVGGYTF
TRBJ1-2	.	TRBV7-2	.	TGTGCCAGCAGCTTAGAGCCCGACAGGCCTCACCGTTATGGCTACACCTTC	CASSLEPDRPHRYGYTF
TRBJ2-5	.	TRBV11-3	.	TGTGCCAGCAGCTTAGGAGGCGGGGCTAAAGAGACCCAGTACTTC	CASSLGGGAKETQYF
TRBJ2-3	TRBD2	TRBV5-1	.	TGCGCCAGCAGCTCAACAGCGGGGCCCACAGATACGCAGTATTTT	CASSSTAGPTDTQYF